These 23 T cell receptor beta chains share one sample of origin, sequenced in a study of T cell repertoires in cytomegalovirus infection. TCRdb called the reads again in MiXCR, with one record for every CDR3 protein. This sample has roughly 250,000 distinct CDR3 sequences; 12% occur once, and the top ten carry approximately 1.6%. Sequencing input: PBMCs. The receptors here all came from a human donor in good health (CMV status not recorded). Some clones in this sample may be carry-over from other donors' samples.

This clonotype has only a few counts. This chain uses TRBV25-1 with TRBJ1-5, with D hard to call. The V end lost 6 bases, the J end lost 7 bases, and 10 bases lay between the germline ends. The CDR3 is made up of 12 amino acids. CDR1 MGHDK and CDR2 SYGVNS come from the germline V gene. The CDR3 sequence: CASRYPRQPQHF. In nucleotides, the CDR3 is TGTGCCAGCAGGTATCCGAGACAGCCCCAGCATTTT.

This clonotype showed up many times. The chain is built from TRBV7-2 and TRBJ2-3, with 12 bases matching TRBD1. Germline assignment: CDR1 SGHTA and CDR2 FQGNSA. The CDR3 is 17 residues long. CDR3 sequence reads: CANDGTGGGPITDTQYF. CDR3 bases: TGTGCGAATGATGGGACAGGGGGCGGTCCGATCACAGATACGCAGTATTTT.

In this sample, this clonotype turned up many times. V is TRBV7-8 and J is TRBJ2-7; TRBD2 matches at 12 bases. The J segment lost 5 bases and the V segment lost 5 bases, leaving 13 bases of the junction unmatched. The germline V gene encodes CDR1 SGHVS and CDR2 FQNEAQ. The CDR3 covers 17 residues. The CDR3 nucleotides read TGTGCCAGCAGCCGGACCCTAACTAGCGGGGGGACAGACGAGCAGTACTTC. Amino acid sequence: CASSRTLTSGGTDEQYF.

The chain carries TRBV5-6 and TRBJ2-3; TRBD1 is a possible D gene (5 bases). V shed 2 bases and J shed 2 bases, with 15 bases lying between them. CDR1 and CDR2 from the germline V gene are SGHDT and YYEEEE. This CDR3 region has 16 residues. CDR3 DNA: TGTGCCAGCAGCTTAGAAGGGGATCCTTACACAGATACGCAGTATTTT. This translates into CASSLEGDPYTDTQYF. The whole variable domain, remainder taken from reference TRBV5-6 and TRBJ2-3, is DAGVTQSPTHLIKTRGQQVTLRCSPKSGHDTVSWYQQALGQGPQFIFQYYEEEERQRGNFPDRFSGHQFPNYSSELNVNALLLGDSALYLCASSLEGDPYTDTQYFGPGTRLTVL.

This clonotype was counted only a few times. The genes are TRBV19 and TRBJ1-1, with no clear D. Germline assignment: CDR1 LNHDA and CDR2 SQIVND (reference sequence). CDR3 size: 13 residues. The V and J ends lost 7 bases and 4 bases respectively, with 13 bases between them. The CDR3 sequence is CASTPPGSTEAFF. DNA for the CDR3: TGTGCCAGTACCCCACCCGGGTCCACTGAAGCTTTCTTT. The entire variable domain, with the rest obtained from reference TRBV19 and TRBJ1-1, is as follows: DGGITQSPKYLFRKEGQNVTLSCEQNLNHDAMYWYRQDPGQGLRLIYYSQIVNDFQKGDIAEGYSVSREKKESFPLTVTSAQKNPTAFYLCASTPPGSTEAFFGQGTRLTVV.

In this sample, this clonotype turned up many times. The J gene is TRBJ1-1, the V gene TRBV4-2; D perhaps matches TRBD1 (5 bases). CDR3 size: 15 residues. CDR1 and CDR2 (germline): LGHNA, YNFKEQ. The germline V and J ends were trimmed by 0 bases and 1 base, with 9 bases remaining between them. The CDR3 DNA reads as TGTGCCAGCAGCCAAGAAAAGGGGCGGAACACTGAAGCTTTCTTT. Protein sequence: CASSQEKGRNTEAFF.

Only a few counts were recorded for this clonotype. This chain joins TRBV6-2 or TRBV6-3 and TRBJ1-1; the D gene is possibly TRBD1 (5 bases). Germline lookup yields CDR1 MNHEY and CDR2 SVGEGT. V was trimmed by 7 bases and J by 1 base, leaving 13 bases between them. The CDR3 sequence is 14 residues long. The CDR3 loop is CASTMDGTNTEAFF. The DNA for the CDR3 is TGTGCCAGCACCATGGACGGGACGAACACTGAAGCTTTCTTT.

This sequence joins TRBV7-9 and TRBJ1-1, with 7 nucleotides matching TRBD1. Germline V gene lookup returns CDR1 SEHNR and CDR2 FQNEAQ (reference sequence). V lost 1 base, J lost 8 bases, and 7 bases stayed unmatched. The CDR3 consists of 14 residues. In DNA form, the CDR3 reads TGTGCCAGCAGCTTAGGGATGCAGGGGGAAGAAGCTTTCTTT. Translating gives CASSLGMQGEEAFF.

This chain uses TRBV5-4 with TRBJ2-5; D call uncertain. The CDR3 length is 14 residues. Germline CDR1 reads SGHNT; CDR2 reads YYREEE (reference sequence). Trimming pared 4 bases from V and 2 bases from J, leaving 12 bases between. CDR3 region: CASSLGLGQETQYF. The CDR3 nucleotides read TGTGCCAGCAGCCTGGGTTTGGGACAAGAGACCCAGTACTTC.

This clonotype was picked up many times. The rearrangement joins TRBV28 to TRBJ2-5; D might be TRBD2 (6 bases). Germline CDR1 MDHEN, CDR2 SYDVKM. V was pared by 5 bases and J by 5 bases, with 9 bases between. This CDR3 comprises 12 residues. The CDR3, as DNA: TGTGCCAGCAGTGCGGGGAGGGAGACCCAGTACTTC. Its translation: CASSAGRETQYF.

There are many counts of this clonotype. V gene TRBV7-2 combines with J gene TRBJ2-3; TRBD2 aligns across 9 bases. The CDR3 has 15 residues. The ends lost 5 bases at V and 3 bases at J; junction bases unmatched: 6. CDR1 is SGHTA and CDR2 is FQGNSA in the germline V gene. The CDR3 here is CASSLTSGPTDTQYF. CDR3 bases: TGTGCCAGCAGCCTAACTAGCGGGCCTACAGATACGCAGTATTTT.

There are many counts of this clonotype. The V and J genes are TRBV7-2 and TRBJ2-1; 12 nucleotides agree with TRBD2. V gave up 5 bases and J gave up 9 bases; unmatched junction bases: 8. The CDR3 runs to 15 residues. Germline CDR1 SGHTA, CDR2 FQGNSA. CDR3 DNA sequence: TGTGCCAGCAGCGCCCTAGCGGGAGGGCCGAGTGAGCAGTTCTTC. It translates to CASSALAGGPSEQFF.

This clonotype has ten or more counts. This chain uses TRBV7-8 with TRBJ2-1; 9 nucleotides align to TRBD2. Germline CDR1 is SGHVS and CDR2 is FQNEAQ. Losses at the gene ends were 1 base for V and 7 bases for J; bases not matched to a gene: 5. This CDR3 is built from 15 residues. The chain's CDR3 is CASSLVVAGENEQFF. As DNA, the CDR3 is TGTGCCAGCAGCTTAGTGGTAGCGGGAGAGAATGAGCAGTTCTTC.

The sample holds a few counts of this clonotype. The V gene is TRBV29-1, the J gene TRBJ2-3, with a weak D call TRBD2 (6 bases). V was pared by 6 bases and J by 1 base, with 14 bases between. The CDR3 contains 14 residues. Germline CDR1 SQVTM, CDR2 ANQGSEA. The CDR3 bases are TGCAGCGTCGTTACGGGACTTCGCACAGATACGCAGTATTTT. It codes for CSVVTGLRTDTQYF.

CDR3 protein: CASRIQNEKLFF. CDR3 nucleotide sequence: TGTGCCAGCAGGATACAGAATGAAAAACTGTTTTTT. The rearrangement links TRBV12-3 or TRBV12-4 to TRBJ1-4; the D is unclear. The CDR3 loop spans 12 amino acids. The ends were cut back, 6 bases at V and 5 bases at J, with 7 bases in the middle.

This clonotype was picked up many times. The chain combines TRBV12-3 or TRBV12-4 with TRBJ1-5; possibly TRBD1 for D (6 bases). The ends were cut back, 3 bases at V and 3 bases at J, with 12 bases in the middle. The CDR3 spans 15 residues. The CDR3: CASSFQSGDNQPQHF. For the CDR3, the DNA is TGTGCCAGCAGTTTCCAGTCAGGGGACAATCAGCCCCAGCATTTT.

The chain recombines TRBV20-1 with TRBJ1-1, with a possible D match to TRBD1 (6 bases). The V gene lost 4 bases and the J gene lost 4 bases, with 10 bases spanning the gap. From germline, CDR1 is DFQATT and CDR2 SNEGSKA (reference sequence). The CDR3 has 12 residues. The CDR3 reads CSATIQGTEAFF. The DNA of the CDR3 is TGCAGTGCTACTATACAGGGCACTGAAGCTTTCTTT.

This clonotype has a count of ten or more. The genes are TRBV27 and TRBJ1-4, with 8 bases lining up with TRBD1. This CDR3 comprises 14 residues. Germline values: CDR1 MNHEY, CDR2 SMNVEV (reference sequence). The V gene end was trimmed by 8 bases and the J gene end by 6 bases; junction bases not matched to a gene: 8. CDR3 DNA sequence: TGTGCCAGCGGAGACAGGGGACTAGATGAAAAACTGTTTTTT. It yields the protein CASGDRGLDEKLFF.

This chain uses TRBV19 with TRBJ2-7; D is possibly TRBD2 (5 bases). In germline, CDR1 is LNHDA, CDR2 SQIVND (reference sequence). The CDR3 has 14 residues. V was trimmed by 3 bases and J by 3 bases, leaving 12 bases between them. The CDR3, as DNA: TGTGCCAGTAGTATGAACGGGATTGTCTACGAGCAGTACTTC. Encoded protein: CASSMNGIVYEQYF.

This clonotype was seen ten or more times. The rearrangement links TRBV7-2 to TRBJ1-4; D call uncertain. CDR3 length: 16 amino acids. Germline V CDR1 and CDR2: SGHTA, FQGNSA. The V and J ends lost 1 base and 3 bases respectively, with 12 bases between them. CDR3 protein: CASSLGGQVSNEKLFF. The CDR3 nucleotides are TGTGCCAGCAGCTTAGGGGGTCAGGTTTCTAATGAAAAACTGTTTTTT.

V and J are TRBV7-9 and TRBJ2-1; TRBD2 aligns across 13 bases. The germline V gene has CDR1 SEHNR and CDR2 FQNEAQ (reference sequence). V shed 4 bases, J shed 8 bases, and the junction held 14 bases outside the gene matches. This CDR3 comprises 18 residues. The CDR3 loop is CASSSRPLTSGRPHEQFF. CDR3 sequence (DNA): TGTGCCAGCAGCTCGCGTCCGCTGACTAGCGGGAGGCCGCATGAGCAGTTCTTC.

This clonotype turned up a few times. In nucleotides, the CDR3 is TGCAGTGCTAGAACGTTGGGTCTGGTTCACACCTTC. Translating gives CSARTLGLVHTF. The V gene is TRBV20-1, the J gene TRBJ1-2, with D hard to call. The V gene lost 2 bases and the J gene lost 12 bases, with 16 bases spanning the gap. The germline V gene encodes CDR1 DFQATT and CDR2 SNEGSKA (reference sequence). The CDR3 length is 12 residues.

This clonotype was detected a few times. The chain joins TRBV10-3 to TRBJ1-3; D remains unclear. The V gene lost 2 bases and the J gene lost 4 bases, with 9 bases spanning the gap. The germline CDR1 and CDR2 sequences are ENHRY and SYGVKD. This CDR3 comprises 14 residues. The CDR3 nucleotides read TGTGCCATCAGTGAGCCCAAGGACGGAAACACCATATATTTT. This translates into CAISEPKDGNTIYF.